This TCR beta chain was recovered during a study of CD8+ T cells in alopecia areata. A few counts support this clone. Antigen specificity is unknown. This CDR3 is 16 amino acids long. CDR1 is SGHAT and CDR2 is FQNNGV in the germline V gene. The trim removed 4 bases at V and 5 bases at J, leaving 10 bases unmatched. Extracted RNA was reverse transcribed, and the resulting cDNA served as sequencing template. This table comes from immunoSEQ multiplex PCR, and its TCRdb copy is limited to in-frame clones, with some not included. The data contain 120,000 to 150,000 clones, 40% to 50% of them singletons. Study results and caveats: Lesional tissue from the scalp (especially in alopecia totalis/universalis) showed higher clonality than normal scalp. Mice gave a clearer picture of TCR sharing than patients did, possibly for HLA-related reasons.

Researchers gathered lesional scalp punch biopsies and peripheral blood from patients with alopecia areata. Using a FACSAria, the CD4+ and CD8+ T cells were sorted from the PBMCs. What was sequenced was CD4+ T cells sorted from blood. The chain employs TRBV11-2 and TRBJ2-1; TRBD2 matches 8 bases. This clonotype originated in a human donor with alopecia areata. This CDR3 reads CASSSRGGVRNNEQFF. In nucleotides, the CDR3 is TGTGCCAGCAGCTCTCGGGGGGGAGTGAGAAACAATGAGCAGTTCTTC. The variable domain in full, with the rest retrieved from reference TRBV11-2 and TRBJ2-1, is EAGVAQSPRYKIIEKRQSVAFWCNPISGHATLYWYQQILGQGPKLLIQFQNNGVVDDSQLPKDRFSAERLKGVDSTLKIQPAKLEDSAVYLCASSSRGGVRNNEQFFGPGTRLTVL.